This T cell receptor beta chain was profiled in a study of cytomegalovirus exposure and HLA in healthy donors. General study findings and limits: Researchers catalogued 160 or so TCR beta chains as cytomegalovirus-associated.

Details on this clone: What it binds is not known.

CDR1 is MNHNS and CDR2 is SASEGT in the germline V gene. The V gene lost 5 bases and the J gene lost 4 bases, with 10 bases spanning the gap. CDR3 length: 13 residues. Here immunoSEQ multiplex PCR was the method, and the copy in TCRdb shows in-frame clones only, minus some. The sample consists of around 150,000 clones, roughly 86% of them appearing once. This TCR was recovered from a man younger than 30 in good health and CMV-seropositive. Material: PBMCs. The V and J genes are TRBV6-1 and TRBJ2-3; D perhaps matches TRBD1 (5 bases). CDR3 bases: TGTGCCAGCAGTCCGACAGCTTCAGATACGCAGTATTTT. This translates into CASSPTASDTQYF.